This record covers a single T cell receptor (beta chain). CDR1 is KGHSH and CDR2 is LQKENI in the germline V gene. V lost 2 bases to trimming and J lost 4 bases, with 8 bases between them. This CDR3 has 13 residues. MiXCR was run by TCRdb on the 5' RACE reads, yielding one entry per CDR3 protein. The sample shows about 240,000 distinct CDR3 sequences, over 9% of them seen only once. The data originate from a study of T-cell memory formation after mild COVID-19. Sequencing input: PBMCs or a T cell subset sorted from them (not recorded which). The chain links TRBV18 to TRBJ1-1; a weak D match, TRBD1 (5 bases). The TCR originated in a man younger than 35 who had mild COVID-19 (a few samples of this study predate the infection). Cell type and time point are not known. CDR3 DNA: TGTGCCAGCTCACCATTTAGGGGCACTGAAGCTTTCTTT. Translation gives CASSPFRGTEAFF. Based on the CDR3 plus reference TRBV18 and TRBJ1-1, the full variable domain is NAGVMQNPRHLVRRRGQEARLRCSPMKGHSHVYWYRQLPEEGLKFMVYLQKENIIDESGMPKERFSAEFPKEGPSILRIQQVVRGDSAAYFCASSPFRGTEAFFGQGTRLTVV.